Presented here are 16 T cell receptor beta chains from one specimen sequenced in a study of blood T cell repertoires in COVID-19. This table comes from immunoSEQ multiplex PCR, and its TCRdb copy is limited to in-frame clones, with some not included. Of about 430,000 clones listed, 85% to 90% were seen once; the top ten hold over 0.9%. Sequencing was carried out using PBMCs or T cells enriched from blood (not recorded which). The origin of the receptors is a woman aged 25-40 years with acute COVID-19.

The CDR3 nucleotides read TGCGCCAGCAGCCAAGGACAGCGTAATTCACCCCTCCACTTT. Protein: CASSQGQRNSPLHF. The genes are TRBV4-3 and TRBJ1-6; a weak D match, TRBD1 (5 bases). CDR1 is LGHNA and CDR2 is YSLEER in the germline V gene. V shed 1 base and J shed 6 bases, with 7 bases lying between them. The CDR3 has 14 residues.

The rearrangement joins TRBV4-1 to TRBJ2-2; TRBD2 matches at 10 bases. Trimming took 4 bases from V and 0 from J; bases not matched to a gene: 14. There are 20 residues in the CDR3. CDR1 MGHRA and CDR2 YSYEKL come from the germline V gene. Here the CDR3 reads CASSRNDPASGGANTGELFF. The CDR3 region has the DNA TGCGCCAGCAGCCGGAATGACCCGGCTAGCGGGGGTGCGAACACCGGGGAGCTGTTTTTT.

The V gene is TRBV12-5, the J gene TRBJ1-3; D is unclear. Between the trimmed V and J ends, which lost 0 bases and 0 bases, there was a span of 9 bases. Germline values: CDR1 LGHNT, CDR2 FRNRAP. The CDR3 length is 16 residues. For the CDR3, the DNA is TGTGCTAGTGGTTTGGTGGGCGTCTACTCTGGAAACACCATATATTTT. This translates into CASGLVGVYSGNTIYF.

The gene calls are TRBV6-5 and TRBJ1-2; D possibly corresponds to TRBD1 (6 bases). The ends were cut back, 6 bases at V and 5 bases at J, with 13 bases in the middle. Germline V CDR1 and CDR2: MNHEY, SVGAGI. The CDR3 runs 13 residues. CDR3 amino acids: CASSQEQGYGYTF. In DNA form, the CDR3 reads TGTGCCAGCAGCCAGGAACAGGGTTATGGCTACACCTTC.

This chain uses TRBV6-1 with TRBJ1-5, with a tentative D call TRBD1 (5 bases). Trimming stripped 2 bases from V and 2 bases from J, with 13 bases between. Germline V lookup: CDR1 MNHNS, CDR2 SASEGT. CDR3 length equals 16 residues. The CDR3 reads CASSEKGRGGNQPQHF. DNA for the CDR3: TGTGCCAGCAGTGAAAAAGGTCGGGGGGGCAATCAGCCCCAGCATTTT.

V is TRBV18 and J is TRBJ1-2; D gene uncertain. Germline V CDR1 and CDR2: KGHSH, LQKENI. The CDR3 is made up of 13 amino acids. Trimming left V 0 bases short and J 6 bases short, with 8 bases between. CDR3 residues: CASSPPSRDGYTF. The CDR3 DNA reads TGTGCCAGCTCACCACCGAGTCGAGATGGCTACACCTTC.

The CDR3 region is CASSRWTGGGEETQYF. CDR3 nucleotide sequence: TGCGCCAGCAGCCGGTGGACAGGGGGTGGGGAAGAGACCCAGTACTTC. V and J are TRBV4-1 and TRBJ2-5, with 10 positions matching TRBD1. The CDR3 consists of 16 residues. J gave up 3 bases and V 4 bases, and 8 bases lay outside the gene matches. The V gene's germline CDR1 is MGHRA and CDR2 YSYEKL.

The chain combines TRBV19 with TRBJ1-5, with 7 bases matching TRBD1. Trimming removed 4 bases from V and 6 bases from J; junction bases left unmatched: 6. This CDR3 has 14 amino acids. Germline V gene lookup returns CDR1 LNHDA and CDR2 SQIVND (reference sequence). The CDR3 nucleotides read TGTGCCAGTAGTACAGACAGGGTTGGTCAGCCCCAGCATTTT. This encodes CASSTDRVGQPQHF.

This chain connects TRBV6-2 or TRBV6-3 to TRBJ1-6, with D tentatively TRBD1 (6 bases). Germline lookup yields CDR1 MNHEY and CDR2 SVGEGT. This CDR3 comprises 16 residues. V lost 2 bases, J lost 4 bases, and 12 bases lay in between. CDR3 coding DNA: TGTGCCAGCAGTTACCGACAGGTGACTTATAATTCACCCCTCCACTTT. Its protein is CASSYRQVTYNSPLHF.

The chain joins TRBV6-6 to TRBJ2-7; 10 bases align to TRBD1. The germline V gene encodes CDR1 MNHNY and CDR2 SVGAGI (reference sequence). With 2 bases clipped from V and 4 bases from J, the junction kept 2 bases outside the gene matches. The CDR3 has 14 residues. The CDR3 DNA follows: TGTGCCAGCAGTTACGGGACAGGGGTTTACGAGCAGTACTTC. Its translation: CASSYGTGVYEQYF.

The chain combines TRBV5-1 with TRBJ2-1; D uncertain. Trimming cost V 0 bases and J 0 bases, with 10 bases left between them. In germline, CDR1 is SGHRS, CDR2 YFSETQ. The CDR3 runs 16 residues. This chain's CDR3 is CASSLVRPGSYNEQFF. CDR3 nucleotides: TGCGCCAGCAGCTTGGTTCGACCGGGCTCCTACAATGAGCAGTTCTTC.

V gene TRBV15 combines with J gene TRBJ1-1; D may be TRBD1 (5 bases). This CDR3 is 14 amino acids long. V dropped 0 bases and J dropped 10 bases, with 15 bases sitting between them. Germline CDR1 and CDR2: LNHNV and YYDKDF (reference sequence). The CDR3 coding sequence is TGTGCCACCAGCAGAGATCGGGGGATTGGCGGAGCTTTCTTT. Translating it yields CATSRDRGIGGAFF.

The chain is built from TRBV3-1 (or the pseudogene TRBV3-2) and TRBJ1-1; D is perhaps TRBD1 (6 bases). CDR1 is LGHDT and CDR2 is YNNKEL in the germline V gene (reference sequence). There are 14 residues in the CDR3. Trimming cost V 4 bases and J 2 bases, with 11 bases left between them. DNA for the CDR3: TGTGCCAGCAGCCCGACAGGAATAAACACTGAAGCTTTCTTT. Residues: CASSPTGINTEAFF.

This clone was detected a few times. Other DNA sequences from this sample encode an identical CDR3 as well. The rearrangement joins TRBV7-3 to TRBJ1-1; no clear D. Germline CDR1 SGHTA, CDR2 FQGTGA. This CDR3 comprises 13 residues. V lost 2 bases and J 3 bases, leaving 7 bases between the germline ends. This CDR3 is CASSLRGDTEAFF. The CDR3, as DNA: TGTGCCAGCAGCTTACGTGGAGACACTGAAGCTTTCTTT. Complete variable domain (other parts from reference TRBV7-3 and TRBJ1-1): GAGVSQTPSNKVTEKGKYVELRCDPISGHTALYWYRQSLGQGPEFLIYFQGTGAADDSGLPNDRFFAVRPEGSVSTLKIQRTERGDSAVYLCASSLRGDTEAFFGQGTRLTVV.

This rearrangement joins TRBV18 to TRBJ1-2; 8 nucleotides agree with TRBD1. The V and J ends lost 3 bases and 6 bases, in that order; junction bases with no gene match: 9. The CDR3 loop spans 15 amino acids. Germline V lookup: CDR1 KGHSH, CDR2 LQKENI. CDR3 in DNA: TGTGCCAGCTCACCTCAGGGGGCGACTCTCCATGGCTACACCTTC. It encodes CASSPQGATLHGYTF. The full variable domain, rest sourced from reference TRBV18 and TRBJ1-2, is NAGVMQNPRHLVRRRGQEARLRCSPMKGHSHVYWYRQLPEEGLKFMVYLQKENIIDESGMPKERFSAEFPKEGPSILRIQQVVRGDSAAYFCASSPQGATLHGYTFGSGTRLTVV.

The chain carries TRBV15 and TRBJ2-2; the D gene is possibly TRBD1 (6 bases). Trimming took off 0 bases at V and 3 bases at J, with 8 bases between the two ends. CDR3 length: 15 residues. Germline CDR1 LNHNV, CDR2 YYDKDF (reference sequence). The CDR3 here is CATSRDGGDTGELFF. The CDR3 nucleotides are TGTGCCACCAGCAGAGATGGGGGCGACACCGGGGAGCTGTTTTTT.